This T cell receptor (beta chain) was recorded in a study of CD8 T cells in ankylosing spondylitis. The study's findings and limits: Ankylosing spondylitis blood seemed to carry a telltale TCR beta motif made of several highly homologous variants. Disease-linked clones had a CD8+ phenotype and relatively low frequency in peripheral blood. According to the report, clones linked to the disease were significantly enriched in matched synovial fluid samples taken from ankylosing spondylitis patients.

The CDR3 length is 15 residues. Germline CDR1 is DFQATT and CDR2 is SNEGSKA (reference sequence). V was clipped by 5 bases and J by 5 bases; unmatched bases: 10. TCRdb used MiXCR to reprocess the 5' RACE reads, holding one entry per CDR3 protein. The sample holds under 450,000 distinct CDR3 sequences, approximately 17% seen once. The table lists this clonotype with a count of one. The antigen is not known. Sequencing used blood, either unsorted or a sorted T cell fraction (not recorded which). The source of this sequence is a male donor with ankylosing spondylitis. The rearrangement links TRBV20-1 to TRBJ1-5; TRBD1 agrees at 9 bases. The CDR3 bases are TGCAGTGCTTTTAACCCCCGGGACAGGGATCAGCCCCAGCATTTT. Its protein product is CSAFNPRDRDQPQHF.